Following are 29 T cell receptor beta chains from one sample sequenced in a study of Ad26.COV2.S vaccination and SARS-CoV-2 variants. Generated by immunoSEQ multiplex PCR, the TCRdb table keeps only in-frame clones and is missing some. Here the sample spans 290,000 or so clones, over 75% being singletons. This sample's treatment: 15 to 20 received Ad26.COV2.S at low or high dose, single or two shots; several received placebo; per-sample allocation not given. At day 63 after the first vaccine or placebo injection, samples were drawn. Sequencing was performed on peripheral blood, taken in a trial of Ad26.COV2.S vaccine versus placebo. Receptor source: a person between 18 and 65 years old who received the Ad26.COV2.S COVID-19 vaccine or a placebo.

J is TRBJ2-5 and V is TRBV2; 14 nucleotides align to TRBD2. In germline, CDR1 is SNHLY, CDR2 FYNNEI. J gave up 5 bases and V 7 bases, and 6 bases lay outside the gene matches. The CDR3 has 15 amino acids. The CDR3 region is CASTRTSGGPETQYF. Written as DNA, the CDR3 is TGTGCCAGCACCAGGACTAGCGGGGGGCCGGAGACCCAGTACTTC.

J is TRBJ2-3 and V is TRBV19; a possible D gene is TRBD1 (6 bases). CDR3 length: 15 amino acids. CDR1 and CDR2 from the germline V gene are LNHDA and SQIVND (reference sequence). V was pared by 7 bases and J by 4 bases, with 18 bases between. CDR3 nucleotides: TGTGCCAGTAATCCACAGGGAAGAGGGCCAGATACGCAGTATTTT. Translation gives CASNPQGRGPDTQYF.

The CDR3 nucleotides read TGTGCCAGCAGTGGAAAACAGGGGGCCGTATACAATGAGCAGTTCTTC. Its translation: CASSGKQGAVYNEQFF. J is TRBJ2-1 and V is TRBV6-1, with TRBD1 matching over 9 bases. Germline values: CDR1 MNHNS, CDR2 SASEGT. The ends lost 4 bases at V and 4 bases at J; junction bases unmatched: 8. This CDR3 contains 16 residues.

This rearrangement joins TRBV4-2 to TRBJ1-2; no definite D call. In germline, CDR1 is LGHNA, CDR2 YNFKEQ. Between the trimmed V and J ends, which lost 5 bases and 4 bases, there was a span of 14 bases. The CDR3 is 14 residues long. The CDR3 bases are TGTGCCAGCAGCTTATCCCGGACCGGCTATGGCTACACCTTC. This translates into CASSLSRTGYGYTF.

The gene calls are TRBV7-9 and TRBJ1-3, with 7 nucleotides matching TRBD1. The junction had 19 bases not matched to a gene; V was cut back by 5 bases and J by 9 bases. The CDR3 extends over 17 amino acids. The V gene's germline CDR1 is SEHNR and CDR2 FQNEAQ (reference sequence). The CDR3 is CASSTGANRGVPATIYF. The CDR3 coding sequence is TGTGCCAGCAGCACCGGGGCTAACAGGGGCGTTCCTGCCACCATATATTTT. Looking up the rest from reference TRBV7-9 and TRBJ1-3 gives the full variable domain: DTGVSQNPRHKITKRGQNVTFRCDPISEHNRLYWYRQTLGQGPEFLTYFQNEAQLEKSRLLSDRFSAERPKGSFSTLEIQRTEQGDSAMYLCASSTGANRGVPATIYFGEGSWLTVV.

J is TRBJ1-1 and V is TRBV18; no firm D call. CDR1 KGHSH and CDR2 LQKENI come from the germline V gene. V lost 2 bases and J 1 base, leaving 11 bases between the germline ends. There are 15 residues in the CDR3. The CDR3 sequence: CASSPYGAENTEAFF. CDR3 nucleotide sequence: TGTGCCAGCTCACCATACGGCGCCGAGAACACTGAAGCTTTCTTT.

The chain couples TRBV29-1 to TRBJ2-2, with D hard to call. Germline V gene lookup returns CDR1 SQVTM and CDR2 ANQGSEA. V lost 2 bases to trimming and J lost 2 bases, with 9 bases between them. This CDR3 contains 14 residues. The CDR3 DNA is TGCAGCGTTGAAAAACAGTTCAACACCGGGGAGCTGTTTTTT. This translates into CSVEKQFNTGELFF.

The chain uses TRBV9 and TRBJ2-3; perhaps TRBD2 as D (6 bases). Looked up from germline, CDR1 is SGDLS and CDR2 is YYNGEE. The CDR3 is 13 residues long. The V and J ends lost 4 bases and 6 bases respectively, with 12 bases between them. The CDR3 coding sequence is TGTGCCAGCAGCTCTGGAGGGGAGGATACGCAGTATTTT. Residues: CASSSGGEDTQYF.

J is TRBJ1-4 and V is TRBV2; D ambiguous. The germline gives CDR1 SNHLY, CDR2 FYNNEI. This CDR3 has 15 amino acids. V lost 5 bases to trimming and J lost 0 bases, with 10 bases between them. The CDR3 DNA reads TGTGCCAGCAGTCGGAGACCAACAACTAATGAAAAACTGTTTTTT. This translates into CASSRRPTTNEKLFF.

CDR3 nucleotides: TGCGCCAGCAGCTTGGACCAGTGGGGTAGGACTGAAGCTTTCTTT. Amino acid sequence: CASSLDQWGRTEAFF. This chain links TRBV5-1 with TRBJ1-1; D not certain. The CDR3 loop spans 15 amino acids. V shed 0 bases and J shed 5 bases, with 14 bases lying between them. The germline CDR1 and CDR2 sequences are SGHRS and YFSETQ.

The chain uses TRBV10-3 and TRBJ1-1; 10 bases agree with TRBD1. The CDR3 runs 12 residues. Germline values: CDR1 ENHRY, CDR2 SYGVKD. The ends lost 5 bases at V and 10 bases at J; junction bases unmatched: 4. The CDR3 sequence: CAISPTGGRAFF. The CDR3 coding sequence is TGTGCCATCAGTCCGACAGGGGGCCGAGCTTTCTTT.

The chain links TRBV5-4 to TRBJ1-1, with D tentatively TRBD1 (5 bases). Trimming cost V 0 bases and J 5 bases, with 14 bases left between them. CDR1 and CDR2 (germline): SGHNT, YYREEE (reference sequence). CDR3 length: 15 residues. The CDR3 reads CASSLVVRGRTEAFF. CDR3 nucleotide sequence: TGTGCCAGCAGCTTGGTCGTTAGGGGCCGTACTGAAGCTTTCTTT.

The chain links TRBV18 to TRBJ1-1, with TRBD1 as a possible D gene (6 bases). The V end was cut by 4 bases, the J end by 4 bases, with 13 bases between. The CDR3 spans 14 residues. In germline, CDR1 is KGHSH, CDR2 LQKENI. CDR3 in DNA: TGTGCCAGCTCACTTAACAGGGCGGGCACTGAAGCTTTCTTT. This gives the protein CASSLNRAGTEAFF.

This chain joins TRBV19 and TRBJ2-2, with D perhaps given as TRBD1 or TRBD2 (6 bases each). Germline V gives CDR1 LNHDA, CDR2 SQIVND (reference sequence). The CDR3 is made up of 18 amino acids. The V gene lost 3 bases and the J gene lost 0 bases, with 17 bases spanning the gap. The CDR3, as DNA: TGTGCCAGTAGTATGGGAGGACAGACCGTTACGAACACCGGGGAGCTGTTTTTT. The encoded protein is CASSMGGQTVTNTGELFF.

CDR3 sequence reads: CASSDQPVYGYTF. The CDR3 nucleotides read TGTGCCAGCAGTGACCAGCCAGTTTATGGCTACACCTTC. This chain joins TRBV6-1 and TRBJ1-2, with D unresolved. The CDR3 extends over 13 amino acids. Germline CDR1 MNHNS, CDR2 SASEGT. The ends were cut back, 3 bases at V and 5 bases at J, with 10 bases in the middle.

V and J are TRBV29-1 and TRBJ1-5; D is unresolved. Trimming removed 4 bases from V and 0 bases from J, with 19 bases in between. CDR3 length: 17 residues. Looked up from germline, CDR1 is SQVTM and CDR2 is ANQGSEA. In nucleotides, the CDR3 is TGCAGCGTTGTACTGGGCCACGGCGACCCTAGCAATCAGCCCCAGCATTTT. It encodes CSVVLGHGDPSNQPQHF. Based on the CDR3 plus reference TRBV29-1 and TRBJ1-5, the full variable domain is SAVISQKPSRDICQRGTSLTIQCQVDSQVTMMFWYRQQPGQSLTLIATANQGSEATYESGFVIDKFPISRPNLTFSTLTVSNMSPEDSSIYLCSVVLGHGDPSNQPQHFGDGTRLSIL.

The chain joins TRBV6-5 to TRBJ1-2, with D possibly TRBD1 on 6 matching bases. Between the trimmed V and J ends, which lost 4 bases and 6 bases, there was a span of 12 bases. The CDR3 sequence is 13 residues long. Germline V gene lookup returns CDR1 MNHEY and CDR2 SVGAGI. As DNA, the CDR3 is TGTGCCAGCAGTTTACAGGGAGGGGATGGCTACACCTTC. It codes for CASSLQGGDGYTF.

The rearrangement uses TRBV21-1 and TRBJ1-1; the table calls TRBD1, which could not be checked here. TRBV21-1 is assigned pseudogene status. The CDR3 has 16 amino acids. The CDR3 sequence: CASSHDRESDSTEAFF. The CDR3 nucleotides read TGTGCCAGCAGCCATGACAGGGAGTCCGACAGCACTGAAGCTTTCTTT.

The rearrangement joins TRBV18 to TRBJ2-7, with 7 bases that match TRBD1. The CDR3 is made up of 15 amino acids. V was pared by 3 bases and J by 3 bases, with 8 bases of the junction left unmatched. CDR1 and CDR2 from the germline V gene are KGHSH and LQKENI. CDR3 sequence (DNA): TGTGCCAGCTCACCCCTGACAGGGTCAAACTACGAGCAGTACTTC. Translated: CASSPLTGSNYEQYF.

This clone was observed a few times. This chain connects TRBV7-9 to TRBJ1-5, with D maybe TRBD1 (5 bases). V lost 5 bases and J lost 10, with 18 bases in between. CDR3 length: 14 residues. Germline lookup yields CDR1 SEHNR and CDR2 FQNEAQ (reference sequence). For the CDR3, the DNA is TGTGCCAGCAGCCCGTCGGGAGGGGCAGCACCCCAGCATTTT. Protein product: CASSPSGGAAPQHF.

V and J are TRBV7-9 and TRBJ2-2; no firm D call. Looked up from germline, CDR1 is SEHNR and CDR2 is FQNEAQ (reference sequence). This CDR3 spans 14 amino acids. V was clipped by 1 base and J by 7 bases, with 10 bases between them. As DNA, the CDR3 is TGTGCCAGCAGCTTAGATTGGACGAGCGGGGAGCTGTTTTTT. Its protein product is CASSLDWTSGELFF.

This sequence joins TRBV19 and TRBJ1-1; TRBD1 aligns across 8 bases. Looked up from germline, CDR1 is LNHDA and CDR2 is SQIVND (reference sequence). V lost 5 bases, J lost 5 bases, and 10 bases stayed unmatched. The CDR3 totals 15 residues. The CDR3 protein is CASSPAGGAGTEAFF. The CDR3 nucleotides are TGTGCCAGTAGTCCGGCAGGGGGCGCGGGAACTGAAGCTTTCTTT.

The CDR3: CASSPVRLETQYF. CDR3 bases: TGCGCCAGCAGCCCGGTCCGATTGGAGACCCAGTACTTC. The rearrangement uses TRBV5-1 and TRBJ2-5; D not resolved. The V end lost 4 bases, the J end lost 5 bases, and 12 bases lay between the germline ends. Germline V lookup: CDR1 SGHRS, CDR2 YFSETQ. The CDR3 sequence is 13 residues long.

V usage is TRBV11-2 and J usage is TRBJ2-1; 11 bases are a match to TRBD2. V was pared by 1 base and J by 0 bases, with 8 bases of the junction left unmatched. The CDR3 is 19 amino acids. The germline V gene has CDR1 SGHAT and CDR2 FQNNGV. The CDR3 protein is CASSLVSSGGRGSYNEQFF. CDR3 coding DNA: TGTGCCAGCAGCTTAGTGTCTAGCGGGGGGAGGGGCTCCTACAATGAGCAGTTCTTC.

This chain links TRBV7-9 with TRBJ2-1; TRBD1 matches at 8 bases. V shed 4 bases, J shed 6 bases, and the junction held 8 bases outside the gene matches. Germline V gives CDR1 SEHNR, CDR2 FQNEAQ (reference sequence). The CDR3 contains 15 residues. The chain's CDR3 is CASSSRQGSPNEQFF. The CDR3 coding sequence is TGTGCCAGCAGCTCTCGACAGGGGAGCCCCAATGAGCAGTTCTTC.

The chain has TRBV5-4 and TRBJ2-7; 9 bases align to TRBD2. The CDR3 spans 14 residues. With V trimmed by 1 base and J by 3 bases, 2 bases remained unmatched. The germline gives CDR1 SGHNT, CDR2 YYREEE (reference sequence). The CDR3 DNA reads as TGTGCCAGCAGCTTGAGTAGCGGGGGCTACGAGCAGTACTTC. It yields the protein CASSLSSGGYEQYF. Filled out from reference TRBV5-4 and TRBJ2-7, the complete variable domain reads ETGVTQSPTHLIKTRGQQVTLRCSSQSGHNTVSWYQQALGQGPQFIFQYYREEENGRGNFPPRFSGLQFPNYSSELNVNALELDDSALYLCASSLSSGGYEQYFGPGTRLTVT.

The chain is built from TRBV5-5 and TRBJ2-5; 7 bases are shared with TRBD2. Germline V CDR1 and CDR2: SGHKS, YYEKEE (reference sequence). CDR3 length equals 14 residues. J gave up 4 bases and V 6 bases, and 9 bases lay outside the gene matches. The CDR3 here is CASTQGASGETQYF. Here the CDR3 DNA reads TGTGCCAGCACTCAAGGGGCTAGCGGAGAGACCCAGTACTTC.

The rearrangement uses TRBV11-1 and TRBJ2-7, with D tentatively TRBD1 or TRBD2 (7 bases each). Per the germline V gene, CDR1 is SGHAT and CDR2 is FQDESV (reference sequence). V lost 6 bases, J lost 5 bases, and 20 bases lay in between. The CDR3 length is 15 residues. CDR3 residues: CASRRAGGASNEQYF. CDR3 in DNA: TGTGCCAGCAGGAGGGCAGGGGGGGCGAGCAACGAGCAGTACTTC.

CDR3: CASSLGPMGNNQPQHF. CDR3 coding DNA: TGCGCCAGCAGCTTGGGGCCCATGGGAAACAATCAGCCCCAGCATTTT. The genes are TRBV5-1 and TRBJ1-5, with D unresolved. The V and J ends lost 0 bases and 3 bases respectively, with 13 bases between them. This CDR3 spans 16 amino acids. CDR1 is SGHRS and CDR2 is YFSETQ in the germline V gene.